The next 8 T cell receptor beta chains were all read from a single sample in a study of T-cell reconstitution after alpha-beta-depleted transplantation in children. As it was prepared, the TCRbeta library received unique molecular identifiers. TCRdb analysed the PCR reads with MiXCR anew, one entry per CDR3 protein. The sample includes about 500,000 distinct CDR3 sequences, about 30% of them seen just once. The source was PBMCs from the stem cell graft donor, collected from the stem cell graft. These receptors were taken from a human donor who donated a stem cell graft to a child with aplastic anemia.

This clonotype occurred once. The CDR3 DNA follows: TGTGCCAGCAGCTTAGATTTCCGGTTGGATCCCCTCCACTTT. Protein: CASSLDFRLDPLHF. The chain combines TRBV7-2 with TRBJ1-6; no clear D gene. Germline assignment: CDR1 SGHTA and CDR2 FQGNSA. Between the trimmed V and J ends, which lost 1 base and 13 bases, there was a span of 14 bases. CDR3 length equals 14 residues.

This clonotype was seen more than once but under ten times. The rearrangement joins TRBV7-2 to TRBJ2-7; D not certain. Trimming removed 0 bases at V and 1 base at J, with 10 bases between. The CDR3 is 15 amino acids. The germline V gene encodes CDR1 SGHTA and CDR2 FQGNSA. CDR3 bases: TGTGCCAGCAGCTTAGCGTATAGCTCTTCCTACGAGCAGTACGTC. Its protein product is CASSLAYSSSYEQYV.

This clonotype was seen more than once but under ten times. The chain links TRBV11-2 to TRBJ2-1, with TRBD2 identical over 12 bases. The CDR3 totals 16 residues. Germline V gene sequence: CDR1 SGHAT, CDR2 FQNNGV. V lost 0 bases, J lost 4 bases, and 1 base stayed unmatched. This CDR3 reads CASSLDGTSGYNEQFF. The CDR3 region has the DNA TGTGCCAGCAGCTTAGATGGGACTAGCGGGTACAATGAGCAGTTCTTC.

Of note for this clonotype: A much more abundant neighbour one base away suggests this may be a read error. The chain uses TRBV25-1 and TRBJ1-1, with D unclear. The CDR3 loop spans 15 amino acids. Germline CDR1 is MGHDK and CDR2 is SYGVNS. The V end was cut by 4 bases, the J end by 0 bases, with 12 bases between. The CDR3 protein is CASSAPGRLNTEAFF. The CDR3 nucleotides are TGTGCCAGCAGTGCCCCCGGTCGCCTGAACACTGAAGCTTTCTTT.

V and J are TRBV5-4 and TRBJ2-7, with D unclear. With 2 bases removed from V and 6 bases from J, the gap between germline ends came to 9 bases. Germline V lookup: CDR1 SGHNT, CDR2 YYREEE (reference sequence). This CDR3 contains 12 residues. The CDR3 coding sequence is TGTGCCAGCAGCTTTAACACGGGCGAGCAGTACTTC. Protein product: CASSFNTGEQYF.

The V gene is TRBV20-1, the J gene TRBJ1-1; the match to TRBD1 covers 7 bases. The CDR3 has 13 residues. CDR1 is DFQATT, CDR2 SNEGSKA, per germline (reference sequence). J gave up 6 bases and V 6 bases, and 10 bases lay outside the gene matches. The CDR3: CSAKVPTGAEAFF. As DNA, the CDR3 is TGCAGTGCCAAAGTCCCCACAGGGGCTGAAGCTTTCTTT.

This clonotype turned up a few times. The chain combines TRBV4-3 with TRBJ2-5; tentatively, D is TRBD2 (6 bases). Deletions cut 0 bases from V and 4 bases from J, with 15 bases between. The CDR3 has 16 residues. Germline CDR1 reads LGHNA; CDR2 reads YSLEER. In DNA, the CDR3 is TGCGCCAGCAGCCAAGATCGGGGGAGGAGGGGAGAGACCCAGTACTTC. Protein product: CASSQDRGRRGETQYF.

The chain carries TRBV6-1 and TRBJ2-1; D not resolved. V was cut by 2 bases and J by 3 bases, with 11 bases left in between. The CDR3 runs 15 residues. Germline values: CDR1 MNHNS, CDR2 SASEGT. Written as DNA, the CDR3 is TGTGCCAGCAGTGAAAGGTTTCCCCTCTACAATGAGCAGTTCTTC. Its protein is CASSERFPLYNEQFF.